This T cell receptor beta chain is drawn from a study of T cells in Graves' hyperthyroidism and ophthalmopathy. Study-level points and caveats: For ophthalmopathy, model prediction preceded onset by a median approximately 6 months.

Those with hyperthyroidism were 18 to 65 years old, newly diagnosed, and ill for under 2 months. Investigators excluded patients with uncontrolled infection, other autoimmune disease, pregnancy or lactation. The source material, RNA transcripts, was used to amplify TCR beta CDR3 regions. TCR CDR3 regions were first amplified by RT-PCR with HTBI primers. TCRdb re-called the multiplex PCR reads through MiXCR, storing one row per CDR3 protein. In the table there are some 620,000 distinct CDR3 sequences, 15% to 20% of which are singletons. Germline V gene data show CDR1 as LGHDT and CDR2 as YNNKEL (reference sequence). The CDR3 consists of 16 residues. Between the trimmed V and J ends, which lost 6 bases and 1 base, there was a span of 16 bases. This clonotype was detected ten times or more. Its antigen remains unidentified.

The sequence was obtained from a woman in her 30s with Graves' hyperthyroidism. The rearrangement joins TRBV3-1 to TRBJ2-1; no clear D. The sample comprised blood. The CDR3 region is CASSPEVVDSYNEQFF. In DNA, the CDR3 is TGTGCCAGCAGTCCCGAGGTAGTCGATTCCTACAATGAGCAGTTCTTC.